The 20 T cell receptor beta chains below all came from one sample that was sequenced in a study of blood T cells in healthy people across ages (dated by TCRdb to about 2015). Libraries were constructed by 5' RACE. These reads were obtained on an Illumina HiSeq 2500. A second PCR of roughly 7 to 12 cycles was run with a J-beta primer mix and a sample-barcoded 5' primer. TCRdb reprocessing: public reads trimmed at Q25 with fastp, clones called with MiXCR, in-frame beta chains kept. Every distinct CDR3 protein forms one entry, paired with its most common genes and DNA. Recorded for this sample are 1.5 million to 2 million distinct CDR3 sequences; 28% of them occurred a single time. Jointly, the top ten make up over 7% of the sample. Sequencing was performed on blood. The receptors were sampled from a woman in her 30s in good health.

This clonotype was counted only a few times. The DNA of the CDR3 is TGTGCCATCAGTGAGCTCCCGTTAGGGGACAATCAGCCCCAGCATTTT. Translation gives CAISELPLGDNQPQHF. The rearrangement joins TRBV10-3 to TRBJ1-5; weak D call: TRBD1 (5 bases). The ends were cut back, 2 bases at V and 3 bases at J, with 14 bases in the middle. Germline V gene lookup returns CDR1 ENHRY and CDR2 SYGVKD. This CDR3 is 16 amino acids long.

This clonotype came up many times. The V gene is TRBV20-1, the J gene TRBJ2-5, with TRBD2 matching 7 bases. Trimming took 4 bases from V and 2 from J; bases not matched to a gene: 10. In germline, CDR1 is DFQATT, CDR2 SNEGSKA (reference sequence). The CDR3 runs 15 residues. The CDR3 bases are TGCAGTGCTAAAGCTCAGACTAGCCCACAAGAGACCCAGTACTTC. Amino acids: CSAKAQTSPQETQYF.

V and J are TRBV5-1 and TRBJ2-1; a weak D match, TRBD2 (5 bases). The germline V gene encodes CDR1 SGHRS and CDR2 YFSETQ. The CDR3 runs to 15 residues. V was clipped by 4 bases and J by 0 bases, with 11 bases between them. The CDR3 bases are TGCGCCAGCAGCGCGGGCCATAGCTCCTACAATGAGCAGTTCTTC. Protein product: CASSAGHSSYNEQFF.

This chain connects TRBV12-3 or TRBV12-4 to TRBJ1-5, with a tentative D call TRBD1 (6 bases). V lost 9 bases, J lost 5 bases, and 23 bases lay in between. CDR3 length: 16 residues. The CDR3 is CARPGGAKGRDQPQHF. DNA of the CDR3: TGTGCCAGACCGGGGGGGGCTAAGGGAAGGGATCAGCCCCAGCATTTT.

This clonotype was seen repeatedly, ten times or more. The chain links TRBV6-2 or TRBV6-3 to TRBJ1-2; D unclear. The CDR3 is 12 residues long. The germline V and J ends were trimmed by 6 bases and 4 bases, with 9 bases remaining between them. Germline V gives CDR1 MNHEY, CDR2 SVGEGT. The CDR3 DNA sequence: TGTGCCAGCAGCCGATCGTCCTATGGCTACACCTTC. Its protein product is CASSRSSYGYTF.

This sequence joins TRBV18 and TRBJ2-5; no clear D. The CDR3 runs 13 residues. V dropped 2 bases and J dropped 2 bases, with 6 bases sitting between them. From germline, CDR1 is KGHSH and CDR2 LQKENI. This CDR3 is CASSPMRQETQYF. The CDR3 coding sequence is TGTGCCAGCTCACCAATGCGGCAAGAGACCCAGTACTTC. Using reference TRBV18 and TRBJ2-5 for the parts outside the CDR3, the full variable domain is NAGVMQNPRHLVRRRGQEARLRCSPMKGHSHVYWYRQLPEEGLKFMVYLQKENIIDESGMPKERFSAEFPKEGPSILRIQQVVRGDSAAYFCASSPMRQETQYFGPGTRLLVL.

V is TRBV24-1 and J is TRBJ2-1; either TRBD1 or TRBD2 may fit D (5 bases each). The CDR3 has 12 residues. V shed 9 bases and J shed 6 bases, with 11 bases lying between them. Germline values: CDR1 KGHDR, CDR2 SFDVKD. The CDR3 protein is CATGDGLNEQFF. CDR3 nucleotide sequence: TGTGCCACCGGGGACGGACTCAATGAGCAGTTCTTC.

A note on this clonotype: This may be a read error: a much more frequent sequence differs by one nucleotide. The chain is built from TRBV6-5 and TRBJ1-2; weak D call: TRBD1 (6 bases). CDR1 MNHEY and CDR2 SVGAGI come from the germline V gene. The CDR3 is 13 amino acids. CDR3 residues: CASSFGQSYDYTF. The DNA of the CDR3 is TGTGCCAGCAGTTTCGGACAGTCCTATGACTACACCTTC.

This chain uses TRBV6-1 with TRBJ2-5, with 7 bases identical to TRBD1. V lost 3 bases and J lost 9; bases outside the gene matches: 7. The CDR3 consists of 13 residues. CDR1 and CDR2 from the germline V gene are MNHNS and SASEGT. The CDR3 DNA sequence: TGTGCCAGCAGTGAGAGGACAGGCCTTCCCCAGTACTTC. Amino acid sequence: CASSERTGLPQYF.

This clonotype was seen at least ten times. The rearrangement links TRBV6-4 to TRBJ2-3; 8 bases are a match to TRBD1. After removal of 6 bases from V and 2 bases from J, the junction contained 4 bases not matched to a gene. The CDR3 sequence is 14 residues long. Germline V gene data show CDR1 as MRHNA and CDR2 as SNTAGT. For the CDR3, the DNA is TGTGCCAGCAGCCGACAGGGGAACACAGATACGCAGTATTTT. It is translated as CASSRQGNTDTQYF.

The chain couples TRBV20-1 to TRBJ2-1; unclear D gene. CDR3 length equals 13 residues. V was cut by 1 base and J by 6 bases, with 10 bases left in between. Germline CDR1 DFQATT, CDR2 SNEGSKA (reference sequence). CDR3 sequence reads: CSARGTSLNEQFF. DNA for the CDR3: TGCAGTGCTAGAGGGACGAGCCTCAATGAGCAGTTCTTC.

This clonotype was observed a handful of times. The chain is built from TRBV29-1 and TRBJ2-3, with 8 bases matching TRBD2. The trim removed 4 bases at V and 2 bases at J, leaving 11 bases unmatched. The CDR3 is 16 residues long. Germline CDR1 reads SQVTM; CDR2 reads ANQGSEA. CDR3 region: CSVGPGGSGITDTQYF. CDR3 nucleotides: TGCAGCGTTGGGCCGGGCGGTAGCGGGATCACAGATACGCAGTATTTT.

V usage is TRBV12-3 or TRBV12-4 and J usage is TRBJ2-7, with 11 nucleotides matching TRBD2. After removal of 6 bases from V and 0 bases from J, the junction contained 10 bases not matched to a gene. This CDR3 contains 17 residues. For the CDR3, the DNA is TGTGCCAGCAGCTCCGGGACTAGCGGTTATAGCTCCTACGAGCAGTACTTC. Its protein is CASSSGTSGYSSYEQYF.

The chain is built from TRBV5-5 and TRBJ2-7, with 12 nucleotides matching TRBD2. The J call is in doubt because the DNA end fits TRBJ2-5 better. Germline lookup yields CDR1 SGHKS and CDR2 YYEKEE (reference sequence). This CDR3 has 14 residues. The CDR3 spells CASSWASGRVTQYF. In nucleotides, the CDR3 is TGTGCCAGCAGCTGGGCTAGCGGGAGGGTGACCCAGTACTTC.

V and J are TRBV20-1 and TRBJ2-3; either TRBD1 or TRBD2 may fit D (6 bases each). Germline V gives CDR1 DFQATT, CDR2 SNEGSKA (reference sequence). The germline V and J ends were trimmed by 6 bases and 1 base, with 20 bases remaining between them. This CDR3 spans 16 amino acids. The CDR3 protein is CSAPYTGARRTDTQYF. DNA of the CDR3: TGCAGTGCCCCATATACGGGGGCGCGTCGCACAGATACGCAGTATTTT.

The gene calls are TRBV6-5 and TRBJ2-1; TRBD1 is a possible D gene (5 bases). Germline V gene lookup returns CDR1 MNHEY and CDR2 SVGAGI. V lost 0 bases to trimming and J lost 6 bases, with 9 bases between them. The CDR3 runs to 14 residues. The CDR3 bases are TGTGCCAGCAGTTACTCAGCAGGGTTCAATGAGCAGTTCTTC. It yields the protein CASSYSAGFNEQFF.

V gene TRBV3-1 combines with J gene TRBJ2-5, with 9 nucleotides matching TRBD2. This CDR3 region has 14 residues. Germline V gene lookup returns CDR1 LGHDT and CDR2 YNNKEL (reference sequence). Germline trimming cut 1 base from V and 9 bases from J; bases unmatched to any gene: 6. This chain's CDR3 is CASSQGSEREAQYF. The CDR3 region has the DNA TGTGCCAGCAGCCAAGGTAGCGAGCGGGAGGCCCAGTACTTC.

The chain combines TRBV3-1 with TRBJ2-4; no firm D call. Trimming shortened V by 1 base and J by 13 bases, and 11 bases separated the two germline ends. The CDR3 spans 12 residues. Germline CDR1 and CDR2: LGHDT and YNNKEL (reference sequence). The CDR3 is CASSQVASEQYF. The CDR3 DNA follows: TGTGCCAGCAGCCAAGTTGCAAGTGAGCAGTACTTC.

The chain uses TRBV5-1 and TRBJ2-5; 7 bases are a match to TRBD1. The CDR3 loop spans 14 amino acids. Germline V gene sequence: CDR1 SGHRS, CDR2 YFSETQ. Unmatched junction bases numbered 10, after V lost 4 bases and J lost 7 bases. The CDR3 spells CASSDGTAKTTQYF. The CDR3 nucleotides are TGCGCCAGCAGCGACGGGACAGCTAAGACGACCCAGTACTTC.

The chain combines TRBV29-1 with TRBJ2-1; D gene uncertain. The CDR3 is made up of 14 amino acids. Germline CDR1 and CDR2: SQVTM and ANQGSEA. The V end was cut by 4 bases, the J end by 4 bases, with 14 bases between. CDR3 coding DNA: TGCAGCGTTGTACCCCTTCGGAGATACAATGAGCAGTTCTTC. This gives the protein CSVVPLRRYNEQFF.